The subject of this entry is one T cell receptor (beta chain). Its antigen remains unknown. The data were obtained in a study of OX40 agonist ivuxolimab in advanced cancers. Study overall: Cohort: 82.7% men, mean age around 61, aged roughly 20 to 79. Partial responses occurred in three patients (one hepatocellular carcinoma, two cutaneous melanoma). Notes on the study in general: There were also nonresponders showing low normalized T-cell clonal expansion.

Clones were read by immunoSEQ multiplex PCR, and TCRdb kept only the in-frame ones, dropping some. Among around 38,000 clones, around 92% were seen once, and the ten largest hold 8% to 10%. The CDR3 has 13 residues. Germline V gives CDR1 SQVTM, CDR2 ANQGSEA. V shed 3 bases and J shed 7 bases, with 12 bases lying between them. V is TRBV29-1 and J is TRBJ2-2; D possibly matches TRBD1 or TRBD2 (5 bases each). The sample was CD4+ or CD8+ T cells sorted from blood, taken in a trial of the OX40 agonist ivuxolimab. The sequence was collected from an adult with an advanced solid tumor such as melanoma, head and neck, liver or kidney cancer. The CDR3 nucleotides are TGCAGCGTTGATGCGAGAGGGGACGGGGAGCTGTTTTTT. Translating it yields CSVDARGDGELFF.